These 2 T cell receptor beta chains were sequenced from one sample in a study of T cell repertoires in cytomegalovirus infection. No cognate antigen is known for these TCRs. TCRdb ran MiXCR on the reads and lists one entry per CDR3 protein. The repertoire has fewer than 650,000 distinct CDR3 sequences, almost 40% of them found once; the top ten carry more than 40%. Source: cultured PBMCs, taken from culture after CMV antigen stimulation. The receptors here all came from a human donor in good health (CMV status not recorded). Some clones in this sample may be carry-over from other donors' samples.

In this sample, this clonotype turned up once. In DNA, the CDR3 is TGTGCCAGCAGCGCACTAGCCAACACCGGGGAGCTGTTTTTT. This encodes CASSALANTGELFF. V is TRBV7-6 and J is TRBJ2-2; D is perhaps TRBD2 (6 bases). This CDR3 spans 14 amino acids. From germline, CDR1 is SGHVS and CDR2 FNYEAQ. Between the trimmed V and J ends, which lost 5 bases and 2 bases, there was a span of 9 bases.

The chain uses TRBV29-1 and TRBJ1-3, with 9 bases matching TRBD1. Germline CDR1 reads SQVTM; CDR2 reads ANQGSEA. The CDR3 extends over 13 amino acids. With V trimmed by 6 bases and J by 9 bases, 9 bases remained unmatched. CDR3 sequence: CSVQGASGTTIYF. The CDR3 region has the DNA TGCAGCGTACAGGGGGCAAGTGGCACCACCATATATTTT.